This TCR beta chain originates from a study of T cell responses to AZD1222 COVID-19 vaccine. As concerns this clone: The target antigen is unknown.

This CDR3 has 13 amino acids. The V gene lost 6 bases and the J gene lost 0 bases, with 6 bases spanning the gap. Germline CDR1 reads LNHDA; CDR2 reads SQIVND (reference sequence). Using immunoSEQ multiplex PCR, the repertoire was profiled, and TCRdb retains in-frame clones only, with some absent. The sample gives some 79,000 clones, around 80% of which show up once; 47% is in the top ten. Study outcomes and limitations: Donors were chiefly white British, with a greater number of females, and clonal diversity was perhaps underestimated.

The chain carries TRBV19 and TRBJ2-4; D is perhaps TRBD1 (5 bases). This receptor was identified in an adult who received the AZD1222 COVID-19 vaccine. The sequencing used peripheral blood, collected 28 days after the second AZD1222 dose. The chain's CDR3 is CASSDRAKNIQYF. CDR3 in DNA: TGTGCCAGTAGCGACAGAGCCAAAAACATTCAGTACTTC.